These 12 T cell receptor beta chains came from one sample sequenced in a study of Ad26.COV2.S vaccination and SARS-CoV-2 variants. The data were produced by immunoSEQ multiplex PCR, yet TCRdb's version contains in-frame clones alone and is incomplete. The repertoire consists of roughly 510,000 clones, with around 90% occurring once and the leading ten covering roughly 12%. The treatment here: around 19 received Ad26.COV2.S at low or high dose, single or two shots; several received placebo; per-sample allocation not given. Samples analyzed were those drawn on day 63 after the first vaccine or placebo injection. The sample consisted of peripheral blood, taken in a trial of Ad26.COV2.S vaccine versus placebo. Receptors originate from a person aged 18-60 years who received the Ad26.COV2.S COVID-19 vaccine or a placebo.

The V call is TRBV10-1, the J call TRBJ2-1, with 9 positions matching TRBD2. Per the germline V gene, CDR1 is WNHNN and CDR2 is SYGVQD (reference sequence). Trimming removed 2 bases from V and 6 bases from J; junction bases left unmatched: 11. The length of the CDR3 is 17 residues. The CDR3 sequence is CASSEVASGIAANEQFF. CDR3 coding DNA: TGCGCCAGCAGTGAGGTGGCTAGCGGGATCGCCGCCAATGAGCAGTTCTTC.

This rearrangement joins TRBV7-2 to TRBJ2-3; 7 nucleotides match TRBD2. The J segment lost 3 bases and the V segment lost 1 base, leaving 7 bases of the junction unmatched. The length of the CDR3 is 16 residues. CDR1 and CDR2 (germline): SGHTA, FQGNSA. In DNA form, the CDR3 reads TGTGCCAGCAGCTTAGTCGGACGGCGGGGGACAGATACGCAGTATTTT. Protein sequence: CASSLVGRRGTDTQYF. The variable domain in full, completed from reference TRBV7-2 and TRBJ2-3, reads GAGVSQSPSNKVTEKGKDVELRCDPISGHTALYWYRQSLGQGLEFLIYFQGNSAPDKSGLPSDRFSAERTGGSVSTLTIQRTQQEDSAVYLCASSLVGRRGTDTQYFGPGTRLTVL.

The CDR3, as DNA: TGCGCCAGCAGCCCCTTCTCCCGTCGCAGGAGCTCCTACGAGCAGTACTTC. Protein sequence: CASSPFSRRRSSYEQYF. The chain uses TRBV4-3 and TRBJ2-7, with D uncertain. The CDR3 spans 17 residues. The germline V gene has CDR1 LGHNA and CDR2 YSLEER. Between the trimmed V and J ends, which lost 4 bases and 0 bases, there was a span of 19 bases.

This chain joins TRBV25-1 and TRBJ2-6, with 7 nucleotides matching TRBD2. After removal of 2 bases from V and 16 bases from J, the junction contained 2 bases not matched to a gene. Germline V gives CDR1 MGHDK, CDR2 SYGVNS. This CDR3 comprises 11 residues. In DNA, the CDR3 is TGTGCCAGCAGTGAAGTCGGGGGGCTGACTTTC. Its protein product is CASSEVGGLTF. Full variable domain (missing parts from reference TRBV25-1 and TRBJ2-6): EADIYQTPRYLVIGTGKKITLECSQTMGHDKMYWYQQDPGMELHLIHYSYGVNSTEKGDLSSESTVSRIRTEHFPLTLESARPSHTSQYLCASSEVGGLTFGAGSRLTVL.

The chain is built from TRBV6-1 and TRBJ2-1; 7 nucleotides line up with TRBD2. The CDR3 consists of 15 residues. Trimming cost V 1 base and J 12 bases; bases outside gene matches: 12. In germline, CDR1 is MNHNS, CDR2 SASEGT. CDR3 bases: TGTGCCAGCAGTGAAGGGACTAGTTCTAGAATGGGGCAGTTCTTC. This gives the protein CASSEGTSSRMGQFF.

A remark on this clone: Other nucleotide sequences in the sample specify the same CDR3. The chain carries TRBV24-1 and TRBJ2-7; possible D gene TRBD2, 6 bases. Per the germline V gene, CDR1 is KGHDR and CDR2 is SFDVKD. The CDR3 is 13 residues long. The germline V and J ends were trimmed by 5 bases and 1 base, with 8 bases remaining between them. CDR3 DNA sequence: TGTGCCACCAGTGGTGGGGGGTCCTACGAGCAGTACTTC. Its protein is CATSGGGSYEQYF.

The chain employs TRBV28 and TRBJ1-2; D might be TRBD1 (6 bases). The CDR3 is 14 amino acids. Germline V lookup: CDR1 MDHEN, CDR2 SYDVKM. Trimming stripped 3 bases from V and 5 bases from J, with 13 bases between. This CDR3 is CASSFLRGWYGYTF. The CDR3 DNA reads TGTGCCAGCAGTTTTCTCAGGGGATGGTATGGCTACACCTTC.

The chain uses TRBV6-5 and TRBJ1-4; TRBD1 is a possible D gene (5 bases). V shed 5 bases and J shed 7 bases, with 14 bases lying between them. The CDR3 loop spans 14 amino acids. CDR1 is MNHEY and CDR2 is SVGAGI in the germline V gene. In nucleotides, the CDR3 is TGTGCCAGCAGTCGGTCTGGGGCCGGTGAAAAACTGTTTTTT. As protein: CASSRSGAGEKLFF.

The CDR3 reads CASTTAFNEQFF. CDR3 coding DNA: TGTGCCAGCACCACCGCCTTCAATGAGCAGTTCTTC. This sequence joins TRBV28 and TRBJ2-1; D ambiguous. The germline V gene encodes CDR1 MDHEN and CDR2 SYDVKM. The V gene lost 7 bases and the J gene lost 6 bases, with 10 bases spanning the gap. CDR3 length equals 12 residues.

The chain couples TRBV28 to TRBJ1-5, with 7 bases identical to TRBD1. Germline lookup yields CDR1 MDHEN and CDR2 SYDVKM. The junction had 9 bases not matched to a gene; V was cut back by 2 bases and J by 11 bases. The CDR3 is 14 amino acids. CDR3 sequence: CASSLQTQGSAQHF. The CDR3 DNA is TGTGCCAGCAGTTTACAGACACAGGGGTCAGCCCAGCATTTT.

The chain joins TRBV19 to TRBJ1-2; 7 bases fit TRBD1. Looked up from germline, CDR1 is LNHDA and CDR2 is SQIVND (reference sequence). CDR3 length: 15 amino acids. J was trimmed by 4 bases and V by 7 bases; bases with no gene match: 12. The CDR3 region has the DNA TGTGCCAGTAACGGGGTACCGGACAGGCCCTATGGCTACACCTTC. It codes for CASNGVPDRPYGYTF.

In this sample, this clone turned up a few times. This chain joins TRBV5-4 and TRBJ1-2, with TRBD1 as a possible D gene (6 bases). This CDR3 contains 13 residues. The V end was cut by 4 bases, the J end by 4 bases, with 11 bases between. From germline, CDR1 is SGHNT and CDR2 YYREEE (reference sequence). The CDR3 region has the DNA TGTGCCAGCAGCCCTGGGACATCCTATGGCTACACCTTC. Translated, it gives CASSPGTSYGYTF.